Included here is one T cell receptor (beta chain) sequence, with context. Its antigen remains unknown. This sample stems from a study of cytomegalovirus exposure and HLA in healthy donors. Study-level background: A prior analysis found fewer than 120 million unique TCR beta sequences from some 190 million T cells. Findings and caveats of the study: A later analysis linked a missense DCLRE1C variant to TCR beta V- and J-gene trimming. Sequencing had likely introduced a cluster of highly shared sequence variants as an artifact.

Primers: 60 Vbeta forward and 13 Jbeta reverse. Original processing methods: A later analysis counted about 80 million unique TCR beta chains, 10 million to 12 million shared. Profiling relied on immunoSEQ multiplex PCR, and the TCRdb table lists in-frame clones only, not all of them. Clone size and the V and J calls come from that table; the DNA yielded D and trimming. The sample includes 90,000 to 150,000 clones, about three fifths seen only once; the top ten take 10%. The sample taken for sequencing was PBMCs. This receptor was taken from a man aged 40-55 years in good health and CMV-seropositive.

CDR3 sequence reads: CASSTGTSAYEQYF. The CDR3 coding sequence is TGCGCCAGCAGCACCGGGACTAGCGCCTACGAGCAGTACTTC. This rearrangement joins TRBV5-1 to TRBJ2-7, with 10 bases aligning to TRBD2. The CDR3 contains 14 residues. V lost 4 bases to trimming and J lost 2 bases; unmatched junction nucleotides: 3. Germline-derived CDR1 and CDR2 are SGHRS and YFSETQ.